The clone carrying this TCR beta chain was detected only a few times. The PCR had 60 Vbeta and 13 Jbeta primers. Repertoires were generated with immunoSEQ multiplex PCR, while TCRdb's copy carries only in-frame clones and drops some. Found here are 200,000 to 250,000 clones, more than 60% of them singletons; the top ten hold 1.5% to 2%. This record comes from a study of cytomegalovirus exposure and HLA in healthy donors. The CDR3 sequence is 13 residues long. Germline CDR1 is MNHEY and CDR2 is SVGAGI. V lost 4 bases, J lost 4 bases, and 10 bases lay in between. The sample consisted of PBMCs. The chain couples TRBV6-5 to TRBJ1-1; unclear D gene. The clonotype comes from a woman aged 25 to 39 in good health and CMV-seronegative. The CDR3 region is CASSSPRITEAFF. CDR3 sequence (DNA): TGTGCCAGCAGTTCACCGAGGATCACTGAAGCTTTCTTT.